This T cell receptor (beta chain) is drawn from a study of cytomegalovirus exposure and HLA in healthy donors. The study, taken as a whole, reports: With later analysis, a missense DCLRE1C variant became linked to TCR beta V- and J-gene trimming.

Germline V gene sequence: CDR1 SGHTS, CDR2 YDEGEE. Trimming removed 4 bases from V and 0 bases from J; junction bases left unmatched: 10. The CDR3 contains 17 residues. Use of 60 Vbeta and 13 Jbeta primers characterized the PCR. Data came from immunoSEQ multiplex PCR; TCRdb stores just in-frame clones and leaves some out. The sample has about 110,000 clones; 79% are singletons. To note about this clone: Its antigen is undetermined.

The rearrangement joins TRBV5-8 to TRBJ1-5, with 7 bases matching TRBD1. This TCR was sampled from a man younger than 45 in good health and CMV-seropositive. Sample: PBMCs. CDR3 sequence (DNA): TGTGCCAGCAGCGCGGGACAGAGCACCTATAGCAATCAGCCCCAGCATTTT. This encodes CASSAGQSTYSNQPQHF.